This T cell receptor (beta chain) is drawn from a study of human T cells and chemical hapten exposure (dated by TCRdb to the early 2020s). Background on the whole study: For sensitization, 2% DPC in acetone was applied to an approximately 2 cm by approximately 2 cm area of upper inner arm skin. For TCR sequencing, blood came from some 31 alopecia patients at anywhere from one to four time points (pre-sensitization, 2, 6 and 24 weeks). Patch testing was performed on the upper back with Finn chambers containing 0.01% DPC, and the patch tests were scored after 6 days according to International Contact Dermatitis Research Group standards. Patients additionally received weekly therapeutic DPC doses to the scalp throughout the roughly 24-week study period. Patient blood was sampled pre-sensitization (week 0) and at 2, 6 and about 24 weeks after DPC sensitization. Libraries were combined into a pool for sequencing, and differences in TCR yield between samples came mainly from small differences in library volumes within the pool. Alopecia areata with under or over 50% scalp involvement, alopecia totalis and alopecia universalis were represented in the patient cohort, which was mostly female. The study tracked peripheral blood TCR repertoire changes in vivo during primary and secondary sensitization to the hapten diphenylcyclopropenone (DPC) in alopecia patients. What the research found in general, with its limitations: After repeated subsampling, changes were observed in the strength of the expansion versus patch-test correlation and in the threshold at which the correlation became significant. Because all patients had alopecia, a presumed autoimmune disease, the immune response of the patients might differ from that of healthy individuals. Patch test score was positively correlated with the number of PT1 expanded TCRs, with significance at thresholds 8, 16 and 32 but not at 4. Significantly more large CDR3 similarity clusters were formed by expanded TCRs than by pre-sensitization or healthy control sets, consistent with antigen-driven responses. The number of TCRs above 1 in 1000 frequency did not change with DPC sensitization; there was no evidence of global repertoire structure alterations.

The time point label on this specimen signifies: patch test 1, 2 weeks after DPC sensitization. In light of the paper, this sample's treatment or condition label describes: therapeutic diphenylcyclopropenone sensitization with weekly scalp DPC. At each patch-test visit, blood was drawn before the patch test was applied. Patients were considered eligible if aged 18 to 70, diagnosed with alopecia and deemed suitable for DPC therapy, and patients were excluded if pregnant. Total RNA was isolated from unfractionated whole blood collected in Tempus Blood RNA tubes. This clonotype has a count of ten or more. Its antigen is not yet known. No qualities accompany the bases; no much larger clone lies one base away. The method behind the library was RACE. Instrument on record: NextSeq 500. During library preparation, unique molecular identifiers were attached to individual cDNA molecules so that TCRs could be counted quantitatively and reproducibly. Both TCR alpha and TCR beta chains were sequenced from each blood RNA sample. In the paper's pipeline: The median number of TCRs per sample was some 100,000, ranging from 23,224 to 690,600. The Decombinator software suite was used to annotate the V, J and CDR3 of the TCR reads. For the PS versus PT1 abundance plots, all samples were subsampled to the same number of TCRs (28,000). Expanded TCRs were defined as absent before sensitization and observed at least eight times at the 2-week time point. TCRdb took the public reads, trimmed them with fastp at Q25, ran MiXCR for clone calling and kept in-frame beta chains. Each CDR3 protein gets just one entry, which takes the most common genes and DNA from the rows behind it. The V and J calls shown here were made by TCRdb, not taken from the authors' results. The sample profile shows about 110,000 distinct CDR3 sequences; 11% of them were found once. The ten biggest clones cover approximately 4% of the sample.

The CDR3, from cysteine to phenylalanine, totals 14 residues. Solely the CDR3 DNA is kept, with 42 bases framed from the first base. CDR1 and CDR2, looked up from the germline V gene (reference sequence), are SEHNR and FQNEAQ. V was cut back by 5 bases and J by 1 base, leaving a gap of 11 bases between them. The TCR sequence derives from a middle-aged woman with alopecia areata. Some clones in this sample may be carry-over from other donors' samples. The V and J genes are TRBV7-9 and TRBJ1-1; possibly the D gene is TRBD1, per 5 matching bases. Source: whole blood, taken in connection with sensitization to the hapten diphenylcyclopropenone (DPC). The base sequence is TGTGCCAGCAGCCCAACAGGAAAGAACACTGAAGCTTTCTTT. Protein translation: CASSPTGKNTEAFF.